One sample yielded the 26 T cell receptor beta chains listed below, sequenced in a study of blood T cells in healthy people across ages. Through a sample-barcoded 5' primer and a J-beta primer mix, a second PCR was run for roughly 7 to 12 cycles. TCRdb itself ran the 5' RACE reads through MiXCR, one entry per CDR3 protein. The top ten clones hold 7.7% of a sample with around 1,700,000 distinct CDR3 sequences, about 30% of them seen once. Sequencing was done on a sample of blood. The receptor source for this set is a woman younger than 45 in good health.

This clonotype was seen more than once but under ten times. The V call is TRBV5-8, the J call TRBJ1-2; D not certain. V was trimmed by 1 base and J by 8 bases, leaving 15 bases between them. Germline CDR1 reads SGHTS; CDR2 reads YDEGEE. This CDR3 is 14 amino acids long. The CDR3 protein is CASSLLEGLIGYTF. The CDR3 DNA reads TGTGCCAGCAGCTTGTTAGAGGGTTTGATAGGCTACACCTTC.

This clonotype was found a few times. CDR3 sequence reads: CASSLEWANEQFF. CDR3 sequence (DNA): TGTGCCAGCAGCTTAGAGTGGGCCAATGAGCAGTTCTTC. J is TRBJ2-1 and V is TRBV7-7; no firm D call. Germline assignment: CDR1 SSHAT and CDR2 FNYEAQ (reference sequence). The CDR3 covers 13 residues. V was shortened by 1 base and J by 6 bases, with 7 bases between the two germline ends. The complete variable domain, with remaining parts taken from reference TRBV7-7 and TRBJ2-1, reads GAGVSQSPRYKVTKRGQDVTLRCDPISSHATLYWYQQALGQGPEFLTYFNYEAQPDKSGLPSDRFSAERPEGSISTLTIQRTEQRDSAMYRCASSLEWANEQFFGPGTRLTVL.

The table lists this clonotype with a few counts. V usage is TRBV5-1 and J usage is TRBJ2-3; TRBD2 matches 7 bases. Trimming removed 7 bases from V and 2 bases from J; junction bases left unmatched: 13. There are 16 residues in the CDR3. Germline V gene sequence: CDR1 SGHRS, CDR2 YFSETQ. Here the CDR3 reads CASVPEGGSYTDTQYF. The CDR3 nucleotides are TGCGCCAGCGTCCCTGAAGGCGGGAGTTACACAGATACGCAGTATTTT.

Points on this clonotype: A much more abundant neighbour one base away suggests this may be a read error. J is TRBJ2-1 and V is TRBV29-1; D remains unclear. Germline lookup yields CDR1 SQVTM and CDR2 ANQGSEA. The CDR3 contains 14 residues. In DNA, the CDR3 is TGCAGCGTTGTTAAGGGTTTGGGGTACAATGAGCGGTTCTTC. Encoded protein: CSVVKGLGYNERFF.

In the case of this clonotype: A read error may explain this, as a much larger clone is one base away. The chain combines TRBV21-1 with TRBJ2-5. TRBV21-1 is a pseudogene. This CDR3 comprises 13 residues. In nucleotides, the CDR3 is TGTGCCAGCAGCCCTAAGATGCAAGAGGCCCAGTACTTC. Translating gives CASSPKMQEAQYF.

This chain links TRBV5-1 with TRBJ1-2; TRBD1 matches at 9 bases. The J segment lost 7 bases and the V segment lost 3 bases, leaving 7 bases of the junction unmatched. CDR3 size: 14 residues. CDR1 and CDR2 (germline): SGHRS, YFSETQ. The CDR3 region is CASSSSGTGTGYTF. The CDR3 DNA reads as TGCGCCAGCAGCTCTTCCGGGACAGGGACTGGCTACACCTTC.

The rearrangement links TRBV6-6 to TRBJ2-2; TRBD1 or TRBD2 may be the D gene (7 bases each). The V and J ends lost 6 bases and 6 bases respectively, with 17 bases between them. CDR1 MNHNY and CDR2 SVGAGI come from the germline V gene (reference sequence). The CDR3 length is 15 residues. The CDR3 loop is CASRSTGAGAGELFF. CDR3 DNA: TGTGCCAGCAGATCTACAGGGGCGGGGGCCGGGGAGCTGTTTTTT.

For this clonotype: Being one base from a much bigger clone, this may be a read error. A read error is likely, as this CDR3 ends without the conserved phenylalanine or tryptophan. This chain's CDR3 is CASSELSPTGAYNEQFV. For the CDR3, the DNA is TGTGCCAGCAGTGAATTAAGTCCGACAGGGGCCTACAATGAGCAGTTCGTC. The rearrangement uses TRBV25-1 and TRBJ2-1; 8 bases line up with TRBD1. V dropped 1 base and J dropped 2; count of bases not matched to a gene: 7. Per the germline V gene, CDR1 is MGHDK and CDR2 is SYGVNS. The CDR3 extends over 17 amino acids.

This clonotype was counted a few times. This chain connects TRBV28 to TRBJ1-1; D is unclear. The germline V gene encodes CDR1 MDHEN and CDR2 SYDVKM. Between the trimmed V and J ends, which lost 2 bases and 2 bases, there was a span of 12 bases. The CDR3 has 15 amino acids. DNA for the CDR3: TGTGCCAGCAGTTTACTGGAGGACGTAAACACTGAAGCTTTCTTT. As protein: CASSLLEDVNTEAFF.

The chain combines TRBV7-2 with TRBJ2-6; D is possibly TRBD1 (5 bases). There are 19 residues in the CDR3. Per the germline V gene, CDR1 is SGHTA and CDR2 is FQGNSA. V lost 1 base, J lost 0 bases, and 16 bases lay in between. The CDR3 region is CASSLVRRQGPSGANVLTF. The CDR3 region has the DNA TGTGCCAGCAGCTTAGTGAGGCGGCAGGGCCCCTCTGGGGCCAACGTCCTGACTTTC.

On this clonotype: One junction end does not reproduce the germline sequence, and a read error may be involved. The V and J genes are TRBV10-3 and TRBJ2-1; TRBD1 agrees at 10 bases. Germline lookup yields CDR1 ENHRY and CDR2 SYGVKD. The CDR3 is 15 residues long. CDR3 residues: CAMSEGTGVRNEQFF. In DNA form, the CDR3 reads TGTGCCATGAGTGAGGGGACAGGGGTGAGGAATGAGCAGTTCTTC.

This clonotype occurred a few times. J is TRBJ1-1 and V is TRBV6-1; 7 bases are a match to TRBD1. Losses at the gene ends were 2 bases for V and 4 bases for J; bases not matched to a gene: 1. Looked up from germline, CDR1 is MNHNS and CDR2 is SASEGT. The CDR3 loop spans 13 amino acids. CDR3 bases: TGTGCCAGCAGTGAACGACAGGGCACTGAAGCTTTCTTT. Amino acids: CASSERQGTEAFF.

DNA for the CDR3: TGTGCCAGCAGGGGGACAAGGGTCAGCACAGATACGCAGTATTTT. Its protein is CASRGTRVSTDTQYF. V gene TRBV12-3 or TRBV12-4 combines with J gene TRBJ2-3, with D perhaps matching TRBD1 (6 bases). The V end lost 6 bases, the J end lost 0 bases, and 13 bases lay between the germline ends. This CDR3 has 15 amino acids.

A few counts support this clonotype. The V and J genes are TRBV20-1 and TRBJ2-1; tentative D call: TRBD2 (6 bases). The V end lost 3 bases, the J end lost 7 bases, and 10 bases lay between the germline ends. In germline, CDR1 is DFQATT, CDR2 SNEGSKA (reference sequence). The CDR3 spans 12 residues. CDR3 in DNA: TGCAGTGCTAGGGTGGCGGGAAATGAGCAGTTCTTC. This translates into CSARVAGNEQFF.

This chain uses TRBV29-1 with TRBJ1-2; 11 bases are a match to TRBD1. CDR1 and CDR2 (germline): SQVTM, ANQGSEA. This CDR3 contains 14 residues. V lost 3 bases, J lost 6 bases, and 6 bases stayed unmatched. The CDR3 DNA reads TGCAGCGTTGACCCCGGGACAGGGGGTGATGGCTACACCTTC. This sequence encodes CSVDPGTGGDGYTF.

This clonotype was detected a few times. The rearrangement joins TRBV9 to TRBJ1-2; D is unclear. Germline V lookup: CDR1 SGDLS, CDR2 YYNGEE. CDR3 length equals 15 residues. The V gene lost 0 bases and the J gene lost 6 bases, with 15 bases spanning the gap. The CDR3 protein is CASSVEVYAYHGYTF. In DNA, the CDR3 is TGTGCCAGCAGCGTAGAGGTATATGCGTACCATGGCTACACCTTC.

V and J are TRBV29-1 and TRBJ2-1, with a tentative D call TRBD1 (5 bases). The germline gives CDR1 SQVTM, CDR2 ANQGSEA. The CDR3 loop spans 11 amino acids. Trimming pared 7 bases from V and 10 bases from J, leaving 14 bases between. CDR3: CSGRRAYEQFF. CDR3 DNA sequence: TGCAGCGGACGCAGGGCCTACGAGCAGTTCTTC.

Concerning this clonotype: One junction end does not reproduce the germline sequence, and a read error may be involved. This chain's CDR3 is CSSMRGAGETKYF. Written as DNA, the CDR3 is TGCTCCAGCATGCGGGGGGCCGGGGAGACCAAGTACTTC. The chain recombines TRBV5-1 with TRBJ2-5, with TRBD2 identical over 8 bases. This CDR3 region has 13 residues. Looked up from germline, CDR1 is SGHRS and CDR2 is YFSETQ.

The CDR3 coding sequence is TGTGCCAGCAGCCAAGTGGCCAGAGGGCGCACAGAGACCCAGTTCTTC. Its translation is CASSQVARGRTETQFF. V is TRBV3-1 and J is TRBJ2-1; possible D gene TRBD2, 5 bases. CDR1 is LGHDT, CDR2 YNNKEL, per germline (reference sequence). V was pared by 1 base and J by 13 bases, with 23 bases between. There are 16 residues in the CDR3.

This clonotype was observed a few times. The chain joins TRBV2 to TRBJ2-5, with D maybe TRBD1 (5 bases). The CDR3 spans 17 residues. CDR1 and CDR2 from the germline V gene are SNHLY and FYNNEI. V was clipped by 3 bases and J by 1 base, with 18 bases between them. The DNA of the CDR3 is TGTGCCAGCAGTGATAGGGTCTCGACAGTCGCCCAAGAGACCCAGTACTTC. It codes for CASSDRVSTVAQETQYF.

This clonotype was observed many times. The rearrangement joins TRBV6-1 to TRBJ2-5; 10 nucleotides align to TRBD1. Germline V gene lookup returns CDR1 MNHNS and CDR2 SASEGT. The J segment lost 8 bases and the V segment lost 2 bases, leaving 5 bases of the junction unmatched. The CDR3 consists of 14 residues. The CDR3 sequence is CASSERTGGQTQYF. The CDR3 DNA sequence: TGTGCCAGCAGTGAACGGACAGGGGGGCAAACCCAGTACTTC.

V usage is TRBV4-3 and J usage is TRBJ2-1; D gene uncertain. The CDR3 contains 16 residues. From germline, CDR1 is LGHNA and CDR2 YSLEER. V shed 0 bases and J shed 0 bases, with 9 bases lying between them. The CDR3 nucleotides are TGCGCCAGCAGCCAAGATAAGGTGGGCTCCTACAATGAGCAGTTCTTC. It yields the protein CASSQDKVGSYNEQFF.

This clonotype was counted ten times or more. The chain combines TRBV28 with TRBJ2-7; D unclear. CDR3 length equals 12 residues. The germline V gene encodes CDR1 MDHEN and CDR2 SYDVKM. V gave up 4 bases and J gave up 0 bases, with 4 bases separating them. The CDR3 loop reads CASSYFSYEQYF. CDR3 coding DNA: TGTGCCAGCAGTTACTTCTCCTACGAGCAGTACTTC.

This chain connects TRBV28 to TRBJ1-1; no firm D call. CDR3 size: 13 residues. Germline lookup yields CDR1 MDHEN and CDR2 SYDVKM. V lost 8 bases and J lost 4, with 14 bases in between. For the CDR3, the DNA is TGTGCCAGCGGTGTTTCGTGGGGCACTGAAGCTTTCTTT. This gives the protein CASGVSWGTEAFF.

V is TRBV7-2 and J is TRBJ2-3; D is uncertain. The CDR3 spans 13 residues. From germline, CDR1 is SGHTA and CDR2 FQGNSA. V gave up 5 bases and J gave up 2 bases, with 8 bases separating them. As DNA, the CDR3 is TGTGCCAGCAGCCAGACCAACACAGATACGCAGTATTTT. Translation: CASSQTNTDTQYF. Full variable domain (outside the CDR3, taken from reference TRBV7-2 and TRBJ2-3): GAGVSQSPSNKVTEKGKDVELRCDPISGHTALYWYRQSLGQGLEFLIYFQGNSAPDKSGLPSDRFSAERTGGSVSTLTIQRTQQEDSAVYLCASSQTNTDTQYFGPGTRLTVL.

This clonotype was detected many times. The chain joins TRBV15 to TRBJ2-3, with 10 positions matching TRBD2. The CDR3 is 15 amino acids. Germline CDR1 LNHNV, CDR2 YYDKDF (reference sequence). The J segment lost 2 bases and the V segment lost 8 bases, leaving 7 bases of the junction unmatched. The CDR3 protein is CATSGTSASTDTQYF. As DNA, the CDR3 is TGTGCCACCTCAGGGACTAGCGCTTCCACAGATACGCAGTATTTT.